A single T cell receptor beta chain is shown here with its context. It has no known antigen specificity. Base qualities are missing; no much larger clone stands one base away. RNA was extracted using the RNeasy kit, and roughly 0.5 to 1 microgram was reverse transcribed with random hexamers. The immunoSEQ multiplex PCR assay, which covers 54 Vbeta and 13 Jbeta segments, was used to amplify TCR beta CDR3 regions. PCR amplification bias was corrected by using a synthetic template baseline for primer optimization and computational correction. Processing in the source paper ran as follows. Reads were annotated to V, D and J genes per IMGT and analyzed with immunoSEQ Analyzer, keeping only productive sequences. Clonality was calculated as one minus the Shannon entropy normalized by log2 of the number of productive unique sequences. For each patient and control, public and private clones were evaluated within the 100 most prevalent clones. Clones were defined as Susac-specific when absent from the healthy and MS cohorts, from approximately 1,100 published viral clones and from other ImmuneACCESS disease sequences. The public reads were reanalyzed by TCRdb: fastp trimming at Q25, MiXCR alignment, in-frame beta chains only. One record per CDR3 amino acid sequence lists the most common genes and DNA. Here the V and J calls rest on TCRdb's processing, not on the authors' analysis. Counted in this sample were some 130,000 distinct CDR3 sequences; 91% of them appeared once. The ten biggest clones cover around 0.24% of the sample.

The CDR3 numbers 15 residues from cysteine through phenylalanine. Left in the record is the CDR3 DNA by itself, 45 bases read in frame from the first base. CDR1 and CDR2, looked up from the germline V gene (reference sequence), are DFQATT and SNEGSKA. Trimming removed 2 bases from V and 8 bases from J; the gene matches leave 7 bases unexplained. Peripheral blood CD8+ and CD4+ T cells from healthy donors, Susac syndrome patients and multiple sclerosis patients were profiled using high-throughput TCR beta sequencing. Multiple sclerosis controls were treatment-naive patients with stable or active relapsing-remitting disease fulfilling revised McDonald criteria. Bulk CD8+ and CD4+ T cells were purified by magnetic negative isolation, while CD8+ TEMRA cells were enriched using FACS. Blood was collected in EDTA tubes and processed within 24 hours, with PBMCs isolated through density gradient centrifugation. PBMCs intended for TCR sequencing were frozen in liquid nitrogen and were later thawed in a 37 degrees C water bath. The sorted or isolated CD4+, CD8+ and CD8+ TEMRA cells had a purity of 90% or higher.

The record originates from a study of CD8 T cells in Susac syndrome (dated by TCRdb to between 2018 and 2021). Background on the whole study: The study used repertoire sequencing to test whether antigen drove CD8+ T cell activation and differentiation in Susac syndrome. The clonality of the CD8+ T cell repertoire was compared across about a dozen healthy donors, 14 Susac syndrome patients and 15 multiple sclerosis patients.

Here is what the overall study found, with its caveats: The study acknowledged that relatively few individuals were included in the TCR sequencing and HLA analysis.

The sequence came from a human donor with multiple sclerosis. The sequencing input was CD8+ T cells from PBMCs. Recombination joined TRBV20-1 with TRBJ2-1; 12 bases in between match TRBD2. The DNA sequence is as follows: TGCAGTGCTAGATACCTAGGACTAGCGGGATATGAGCAGTTCTTC. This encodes CSARYLGLAGYEQFF.